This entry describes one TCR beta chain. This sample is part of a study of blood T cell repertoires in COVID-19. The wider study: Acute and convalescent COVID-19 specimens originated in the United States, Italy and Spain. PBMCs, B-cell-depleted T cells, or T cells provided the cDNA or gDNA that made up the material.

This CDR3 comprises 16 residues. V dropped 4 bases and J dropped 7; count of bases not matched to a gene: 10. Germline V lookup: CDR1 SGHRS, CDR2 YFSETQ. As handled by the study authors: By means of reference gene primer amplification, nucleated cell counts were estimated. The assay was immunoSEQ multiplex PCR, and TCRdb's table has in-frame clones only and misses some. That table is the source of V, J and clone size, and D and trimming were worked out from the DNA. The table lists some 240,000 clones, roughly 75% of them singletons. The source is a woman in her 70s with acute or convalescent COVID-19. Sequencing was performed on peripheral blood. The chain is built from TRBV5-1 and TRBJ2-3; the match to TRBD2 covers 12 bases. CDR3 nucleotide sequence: TGCGCCAGCAGCACCGGGACTAGCGGGTCGGGGAATACGCAGTATTTT. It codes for CASSTGTSGSGNTQYF.